The T cell receptor (beta chain) under discussion was sequenced for a study of T cells in Graves' hyperthyroidism and ophthalmopathy. It was uncontrolled infection, other autoimmune disease, pregnancy or lactation that excluded patients. V shed 5 bases and J shed 1 base, with 11 bases lying between them. The CDR3 covers 14 residues. This clonotype has at least ten counts. TCR beta CDR3 regions were amplified from RNA transcripts. With the HTBI primer set, the TCR CDR3 went through a first round of RT-PCR. TCRdb called the multiplex PCR reads again in MiXCR, with one record for every CDR3 protein. Among around 420,000 distinct CDR3 sequences, 15% to 17% were seen once, and the ten largest hold almost 8%.

The sequenced material came from blood. This TCR was sampled from a woman aged 18-29 years with Graves' hyperthyroidism. The gene calls are TRBV12-3 or TRBV12-4 and TRBJ2-5; D possibly corresponds to TRBD2 (6 bases). The CDR3 here is CASSRDSRQETQYF. The DNA of the CDR3 is TGTGCCAGCAGTCGGGACTCTCGCCAAGAGACCCAGTACTTC.